A single sample gave rise to the 26 T cell receptor beta chains below, sequenced in a study of response to subunit inactivated influenza vaccine. TCRdb independently ran MiXCR on the RT-PCR reads; one entry per CDR3 protein. Counted here are about 830,000 distinct CDR3 sequences, 18% occurring once; the ten biggest clones make up approximately 11%. Sequenced material: PBMCs from blood, taken roughly 5 days after vaccination. The origin of the receptors is a man aged 45-60 years who received an inactivated influenza vaccine.

The chain has TRBV4-3 and TRBJ2-1; 7 bases fit TRBD2. The CDR3 is made up of 17 amino acids. The germline CDR1 and CDR2 sequences are LGHNA and YSLEER. V trimming: 0 bases; J trimming: 6 bases; junction bases outside the gene matches: 11. CDR3 region: CASSQDLWTRGSNEQFF. Here the CDR3 DNA reads TGCGCCAGCAGCCAAGATCTATGGACTAGAGGCTCCAATGAGCAGTTCTTC.

The CDR3 DNA follows: TGCGCCAGCAGCCAAGAGTTCAGGGGGCGCGACGAGCAGTACTTC. It encodes CASSQEFRGRDEQYF. The chain uses TRBV4-3 and TRBJ2-7; TRBD1 matches at 8 bases. CDR1 and CDR2 (germline): LGHNA, YSLEER. This CDR3 comprises 15 residues. V lost 0 bases, J lost 5 bases, and 6 bases stayed unmatched.

This clonotype was recorded many times. The V and J genes are TRBV12-3 or TRBV12-4 and TRBJ1-1; D not certain. V was clipped by 6 bases and J by 2 bases, with 13 bases between them. This CDR3 has 14 residues. The DNA of the CDR3 is TGTGCCAGCAGCTTCGGACGGTTAAACACTGAAGCTTTCTTT. Encoded protein: CASSFGRLNTEAFF.

This chain uses TRBV10-3 with TRBJ2-2; D uncertain. The germline CDR1 and CDR2 sequences are ENHRY and SYGVKD. The CDR3 runs to 13 residues. V lost 5 bases to trimming and J lost 4 bases, with 8 bases between them. As DNA, the CDR3 is TGTGCCATCAGTCAAGCTACCACCGGGGAGCTGTTTTTT. This encodes CAISQATTGELFF.

The gene calls are TRBV28 and TRBJ2-7; TRBD1 matches at 7 bases. Germline V gene data show CDR1 as MDHEN and CDR2 as SYDVKM. The CDR3 loop spans 13 amino acids. Unmatched junction bases numbered 6, after V lost 7 bases and J lost 3 bases. CDR3 sequence (DNA): TGTGCCAGCACCCCGGGACAGAACTACGAGCAGTACTTC. This encodes CASTPGQNYEQYF.

This chain joins TRBV10-3 and TRBJ1-6; 9 bases line up with TRBD1. The CDR3 totals 16 residues. Germline values: CDR1 ENHRY, CDR2 SYGVKD. The V gene end was trimmed by 3 bases and the J gene end by 11 bases; junction bases not matched to a gene: 11. The DNA for the CDR3 is TGTGCCATCAGTGACCCGGACAGGGGTCTTAGGACACCCCTCCACTTT. Its translation: CAISDPDRGLRTPLHF.

There are a few counts of this clonotype. This chain uses TRBV9 with TRBJ2-5; the match to TRBD2 covers 12 bases. This CDR3 contains 16 residues. Per germline, CDR1 SGDLS and CDR2 YYNGEE. The ends lost 0 bases at V and 0 bases at J; junction bases unmatched: 0. The CDR3 DNA reads TGTGCCAGCAGCGTAGGACTAGCGGGGGACCAAGAGACCCAGTACTTC. Its protein product is CASSVGLAGDQETQYF.

The sample holds many counts of this clonotype. The J gene is TRBJ2-1, the V gene TRBV4-3; no definite D call. CDR3 length equals 15 residues. Looked up from germline, CDR1 is LGHNA and CDR2 is YSLEER. Trimming cost V 0 bases and J 2 bases, with 8 bases left between them. The DNA of the CDR3 is TGCGCCAGCAGCCAAGATCGTGTCCCCTACAATGAGCAGTTCTTC. Its protein product is CASSQDRVPYNEQFF.

CDR3 residues: CASSFAQEIKAFF. In DNA, the CDR3 is TGTGCCAGCAGTTTTGCCCAGGAGATTAAAGCTTTCTTT. The chain has TRBV28 and TRBJ1-1; unclear D gene. Germline V gene lookup returns CDR1 MDHEN and CDR2 SYDVKM. The CDR3 has 13 amino acids. V lost 3 bases and J lost 9, with 14 bases in between. Filled out from reference TRBV28 and TRBJ1-1, the complete variable domain reads DVKVTQSSRYLVKRTGEKVFLECVQDMDHENMFWYRQDPGLGLRLIYFSYDVKMKEKGDIPEGYSVSREKKERFSLILESASTNQTSMYLCASSFAQEIKAFFGQGTRLTVV.

The chain has TRBV4-2 and TRBJ2-2, with 14 bases aligning to TRBD2. This CDR3 is 15 amino acids long. V was pared by 6 bases and J by 7 bases, with 4 bases of the junction left unmatched. Germline lookup yields CDR1 LGHNA and CDR2 YNFKEQ. DNA for the CDR3: TGTGCCAGCAGGGGACTAGCGGGAGCGGTCGGGGAGCTGTTTTTT. It specifies CASRGLAGAVGELFF.

This clonotype was counted ten times or more. J is TRBJ2-2 and V is TRBV5-1, with TRBD2 matching 9 bases. This CDR3 comprises 16 residues. CDR1 is SGHRS and CDR2 is YFSETQ in the germline V gene. The trim removed 2 bases at V and 2 bases at J, leaving 4 bases unmatched. The CDR3 DNA sequence: TGCGCCAGCAGCTTACCGGGACTAGCAAACACCGGGGAGCTGTTTTTT. Amino acids: CASSLPGLANTGELFF. Using reference TRBV5-1 and TRBJ2-2 for the parts outside the CDR3, the full variable domain is KAGVTQTPRYLIKTRGQQVTLSCSPISGHRSVSWYQQTPGQGLQFLFEYFSETQRNKGNFPGRFSGRQFSNSRSEMNVSTLELGDSALYLCASSLPGLANTGELFFGEGSRLTVL.

J is TRBJ2-1 and V is TRBV5-1; D remains unclear. Per germline, CDR1 SGHRS and CDR2 YFSETQ. The CDR3 runs to 15 residues. Trimming cost V 0 bases and J 2 bases, with 9 bases left between them. The CDR3 coding sequence is TGCGCCAGCAGCTTGGTTGGCAACCCCTACAATGAGCAGTTCTTC. This encodes CASSLVGNPYNEQFF.

The sample holds many counts of this clonotype. The chain combines TRBV10-3 with TRBJ2-1; TRBD2 is a possible D gene (7 bases). This CDR3 region has 16 residues. Trimming removed 4 bases from V and 6 bases from J, with 19 bases in between. Germline CDR1 is ENHRY and CDR2 is SYGVKD. The CDR3 sequence is CAISVSGGASPNEQFF. The DNA of the CDR3 is TGTGCCATCAGTGTTTCGGGGGGCGCCTCCCCCAATGAGCAGTTCTTC.

This clonotype was seen many times. The chain has TRBV5-1 and TRBJ2-1; 9 bases align to TRBD2. Per the germline V gene, CDR1 is SGHRS and CDR2 is YFSETQ. This CDR3 comprises 15 residues. J lost 8 bases, V lost 2 bases, and 8 bases had no gene match. The CDR3 loop is CASSFSGGGAYEQFF. The CDR3 DNA reads TGCGCCAGCAGCTTCTCTGGCGGGGGGGCATATGAGCAGTTCTTC.

This chain joins TRBV3-1 and TRBJ2-1, with 15 bases identical to TRBD2. The CDR3 runs 17 residues. The germline V gene has CDR1 LGHDT and CDR2 YNNKEL (reference sequence). V shed 1 base, J shed 7 bases, and the junction held 5 bases outside the gene matches. CDR3 nucleotides: TGTGCCAGCAGCCAAGCCACTGGACTAGCGGGGGGGAATGAGCAGTTCTTC. Protein sequence: CASSQATGLAGGNEQFF.

V is TRBV15 and J is TRBJ2-5, with TRBD2 identical over 12 bases. Germline V lookup: CDR1 LNHNV, CDR2 YYDKDF (reference sequence). With V trimmed by 1 base and J by 5 bases, 11 bases remained unmatched. The CDR3 has 18 residues. In DNA, the CDR3 is TGTGCCACCAGCAGAGCCCCCGGAGGACTAGCGGGGATGGAGACCCAGTACTTC. Translated: CATSRAPGGLAGMETQYF.

J is TRBJ1-2 and V is TRBV6-2 or TRBV6-3; D is unresolved. The CDR3 covers 13 residues. From germline, CDR1 is MNHEY and CDR2 SVGEGT. V dropped 7 bases and J dropped 2 bases, with 11 bases sitting between them. CDR3 nucleotide sequence: TGTGCCAGCACCCAGGCCGTCAACTATGGCTACACCTTC. This gives the protein CASTQAVNYGYTF.

The sample holds many counts of this clonotype. The V and J genes are TRBV28 and TRBJ1-6; no firm D call. The CDR3 extends over 14 amino acids. Per the germline V gene, CDR1 is MDHEN and CDR2 is SYDVKM. V was pared by 3 bases and J by 9 bases, with 12 bases between. CDR3 amino acids: CASSFHLVGSPLHF. The CDR3 DNA reads TGTGCCAGCAGTTTTCATCTAGTTGGTTCACCCCTCCACTTT.

This clonotype has more than one count but fewer than ten. This chain links TRBV6-5 with TRBJ2-3, with 12 bases lining up with TRBD1. This CDR3 has 16 amino acids. J gave up 5 bases and V 1 base, and 4 bases lay outside the gene matches. Germline CDR1 and CDR2: MNHEY and SVGAGI. The CDR3 loop is CASSYLGQGAEDTQYF. For the CDR3, the DNA is TGTGCCAGCAGTTACTTGGGACAGGGGGCAGAAGATACGCAGTATTTT.

The CDR3 DNA sequence: TGCGCCAGCAGCCCAGCGGGAGATACTGGTACGCAGTATTTT. Translated: CASSPAGDTGTQYF. This sequence joins TRBV5-1 and TRBJ2-3; 8 nucleotides agree with TRBD2. This CDR3 is built from 14 residues. Per the germline V gene, CDR1 is SGHRS and CDR2 is YFSETQ. V was pared by 4 bases and J by 8 bases, with 9 bases of the junction left unmatched.

This clonotype was found a few times. The chain employs TRBV12-3 or TRBV12-4 and TRBJ1-1; TRBD1 matches 8 bases. The CDR3 contains 15 residues. V dropped 4 bases and J dropped 5; count of bases not matched to a gene: 9. The CDR3 DNA sequence: TGTGCCAGCAGTTCAGGGGGCAGAGGGGTAACTGAAGCTTTCTTT. Its protein is CASSSGGRGVTEAFF.

At least ten counts were recorded for this clonotype. This rearrangement joins TRBV7-9 to TRBJ2-7; unclear D gene. Germline CDR1 is SEHNR and CDR2 is FQNEAQ (reference sequence). Deletions cut 5 bases from V and 6 bases from J, with 11 bases between. CDR3 length: 12 residues. CDR3 sequence: CASSPPLSEQYF. CDR3 sequence (DNA): TGTGCCAGCAGCCCACCATTGAGCGAGCAGTACTTC. The full variable domain, with the rest looked up from reference TRBV7-9 and TRBJ2-7, is DTGVSQNPRHKITKRGQNVTFRCDPISEHNRLYWYRQTLGQGPEFLTYFQNEAQLEKSRLLSDRFSAERPKGSFSTLEIQRTEQGDSAMYLCASSPPLSEQYFGPGTRLTVT.

V and J are TRBV12-3 or TRBV12-4 and TRBJ1-5; D possibly corresponds to TRBD1 (6 bases). The CDR3 length is 15 residues. The V gene lost 5 bases and the J gene lost 7 bases, with 18 bases spanning the gap. Written as DNA, the CDR3 is TGTGCCAGCAGTAAGTACAGGGACGGAGGACAGCCCCAGCATTTT. Its protein is CASSKYRDGGQPQHF.

This clonotype was seen at least ten times. This chain joins TRBV28 and TRBJ1-2; D ambiguous. The CDR3 runs 11 residues. The germline gives CDR1 MDHEN, CDR2 SYDVKM. V was pared by 11 bases and J by 3 bases, with 10 bases between. The DNA of the CDR3 is TGTGCCTGCGCGGAGTACTATGGCTACACCTTC. Translating gives CACAEYYGYTF.

The chain has TRBV28 and TRBJ2-2; 8 positions agree with TRBD1. Germline V gives CDR1 MDHEN, CDR2 SYDVKM. The CDR3 totals 16 residues. The junction had 11 bases not matched to a gene; V was cut back by 2 bases and J by 9 bases. The CDR3 nucleotides are TGTGCCAGCAGTTTACGCCCCTGGACAGGGAACAGGGAGCTGTTTTTT. Amino acid sequence: CASSLRPWTGNRELFF.

The J gene is TRBJ2-7, the V gene TRBV4-2, with TRBD2 matching over 11 bases. The J segment lost 4 bases and the V segment lost 0 bases, leaving 8 bases of the junction unmatched. The germline V gene encodes CDR1 LGHNA and CDR2 YNFKEQ. The CDR3 extends over 17 amino acids. The CDR3 sequence: CASSQEELAGGLYEQYF. CDR3 coding DNA: TGTGCCAGCAGCCAAGAAGAGCTAGCGGGAGGTTTATACGAGCAGTACTTC.